This TCR beta chain was documented in a study of Tregs in tolerant kidney transplant recipients. Study-wide findings and caveats: Few patients were studied, so findings need validation in larger groups. Tolerant patients' donor-specific Tregs expanded beyond overall Tregs, suggesting antigen-driven growth. No direct test of biological reproducibility was done here. Activated donor B cell expansion appeared to reveal the most relevant donor-specific TCRbeta repertoire.

In regard to this clone: What it binds is unknown.

The CDR3 covers 14 residues. CDR1 KGHSH and CDR2 LQKENI come from the germline V gene. Deletions cut 4 bases from V and 4 bases from J, with 11 bases between. Data came from immunoSEQ multiplex PCR; TCRdb stores just in-frame clones and leaves some out. The table includes around 98,000 clones, 93% detected once. The sample here was CD4+ T cells from blood, taken before the transplant. The sequence was collected from a human donor who received a combined kidney and bone marrow transplant. The gene calls are TRBV18 and TRBJ1-5, with a tentative D call TRBD1 (5 bases). The CDR3 sequence: CASSQAGGNQPQHF. The CDR3, as DNA: TGTGCCAGCTCACAGGCGGGGGGGAATCAGCCCCAGCATTTT.